This TCR beta chain was sequenced during a study of Graves' ophthalmopathy and Graves' hyperthyroidism. General observations from the study: Discriminating ophthalmopathy from stable hyperthyroidism, a 13-signature model attained a sensitivity of around 87% and a specificity of approximately 81%.

Amplified material comprised TCR beta CDR3 regions derived from RNA transcripts. HTBI primers were used in a first-round RT-PCR, which preceded a second-round multiplex PCR. One entry per CDR3 protein results from TCRdb running MiXCR on the multiplex PCR reads. This sample has around 600,000 distinct CDR3 sequences; under 50% occur once, and the top ten carry more than 2.5%. Details on this clonotype: What it binds is unknown.

Ineligible for inclusion were patients with other autoimmune diseases, uncontrolled infections, pregnancy or lactation. Orbital computed tomography, thyroid ultrasound, TRAb, serum thyroxine and clinical symptoms formed the basis of diagnosis. V was clipped by 1 base and J by 4 bases, with 16 bases between them. CDR3 length: 16 amino acids. Germline V CDR1 and CDR2: SNHLY, FYNNEI. This receptor was identified in an adult man with Graves' ophthalmopathy. The V gene is TRBV2, the J gene TRBJ1-1; no definite D call. The sample consisted of peripheral blood. The CDR3 sequence is CASSEVYQGFFTEAFF. Written as DNA, the CDR3 is TGTGCCAGCAGTGAAGTTTACCAAGGGTTTTTCACTGAAGCTTTCTTT.